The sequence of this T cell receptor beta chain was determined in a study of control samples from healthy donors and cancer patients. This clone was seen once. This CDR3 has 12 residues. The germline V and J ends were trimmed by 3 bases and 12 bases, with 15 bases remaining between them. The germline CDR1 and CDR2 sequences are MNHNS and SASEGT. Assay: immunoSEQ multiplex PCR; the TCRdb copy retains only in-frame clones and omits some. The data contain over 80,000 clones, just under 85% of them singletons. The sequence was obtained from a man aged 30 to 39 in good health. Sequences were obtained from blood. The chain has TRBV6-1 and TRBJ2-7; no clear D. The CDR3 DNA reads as TGTGCCAGCAGTGACCAGAAAACCCAGTGGTACTTC. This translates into CASSDQKTQWYF.